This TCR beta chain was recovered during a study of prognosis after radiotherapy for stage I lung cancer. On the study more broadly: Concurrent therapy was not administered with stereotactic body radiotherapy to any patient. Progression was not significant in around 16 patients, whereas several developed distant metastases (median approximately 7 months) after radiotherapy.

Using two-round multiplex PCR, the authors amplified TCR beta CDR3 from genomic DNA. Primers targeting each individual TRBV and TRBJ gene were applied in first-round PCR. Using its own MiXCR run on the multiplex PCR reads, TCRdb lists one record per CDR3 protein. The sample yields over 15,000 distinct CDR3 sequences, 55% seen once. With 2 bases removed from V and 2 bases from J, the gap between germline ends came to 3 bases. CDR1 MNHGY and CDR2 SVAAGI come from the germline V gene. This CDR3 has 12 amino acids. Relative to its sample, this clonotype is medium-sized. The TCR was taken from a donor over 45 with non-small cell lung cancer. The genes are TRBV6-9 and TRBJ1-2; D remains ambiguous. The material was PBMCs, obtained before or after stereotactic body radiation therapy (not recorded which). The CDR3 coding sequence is TGTGCCAGCAGTTATAAGAACTATGGCTACACCTTC. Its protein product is CASSYKNYGYTF.